This T cell receptor beta chain appears in the sequencing data of a study of shared clonotypes between healthy human individuals. Libraries were prepared by immunoSEQ multiplex PCR; TCRdb keeps only in-frame clonotypes and omits some of them. The sample lists 400,000 to 500,000 clones; roughly 85% were seen once. Trimming left V 2 bases short and J 2 bases short, with 18 bases between. Germline CDR1 reads SNHLY; CDR2 reads FYNNEI. The CDR3 length is 17 residues. This chain links TRBV2 with TRBJ1-2, with D tentatively TRBD1 (5 bases). The receptor was isolated from a woman aged 40 to 50 in good health. Some clones in this sample may be carry-over from other donors' samples. Sequencing was performed on PBMCs. CDR3 residues: CASSETRTGGGNYGYTF. The CDR3 DNA reads as TGTGCCAGCAGTGAAACCCGTACAGGTGGAGGAAACTATGGCTACACCTTC.